This T cell receptor (beta chain) was sequenced during a study of beta chain features in type 1 diabetes. Notes on the study in general: Across all four CD4+ subsets, people with type 1 diabetes showed modestly shorter TCRB CDR3s. No resolution was reached here on whether HLA type influences TCRB rearrangement. Over-representation of high TCR-expressing cells was a possible consequence of cDNA sequencing.

Of the isolated RNA, all was reverse transcribed, and so the sequenced material was expressed TCRB transcripts. Measured with immunoSEQ multiplex PCR; TCRdb has only the in-frame clones, and not every one. Seen here are under 350,000 clones, roughly an eighth observed once, and the top ten hold over 0.015%. The V segment lost 3 bases and the J segment 8 bases; nucleotides outside the gene matches: 14. Germline V gene sequence: CDR1 SGHNT, CDR2 YYREEE (reference sequence). This CDR3 is built from 16 residues. Turning to this clone: Its antigen is as yet unknown.

The chain links TRBV5-4 to TRBJ2-1; 7 bases are a match to TRBD2. The source is a man aged 30 to 45 with type 1 diabetes. Sample: naive CD4+ T cells from blood. The CDR3 region has the DNA TGTGCCAGCAGCTCTGGCGGCTCGGGGGGTGGAGATGAGCAGTTCTTC. This codes for CASSSGGSGGGDEQFF.